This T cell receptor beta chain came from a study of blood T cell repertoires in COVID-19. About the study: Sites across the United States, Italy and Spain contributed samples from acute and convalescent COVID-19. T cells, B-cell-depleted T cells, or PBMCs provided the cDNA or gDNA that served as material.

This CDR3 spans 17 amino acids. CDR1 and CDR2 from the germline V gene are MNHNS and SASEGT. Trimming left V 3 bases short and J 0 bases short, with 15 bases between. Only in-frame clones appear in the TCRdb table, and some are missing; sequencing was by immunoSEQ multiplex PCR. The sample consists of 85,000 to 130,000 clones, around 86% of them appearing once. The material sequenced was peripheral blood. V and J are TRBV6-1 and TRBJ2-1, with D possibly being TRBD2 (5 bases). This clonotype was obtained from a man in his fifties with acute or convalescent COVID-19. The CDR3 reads CASSDPRSSSSYNEQFF. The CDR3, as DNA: TGTGCCAGCAGTGATCCCCGGTCTAGCAGCTCCTACAATGAGCAGTTCTTC.